These 21 T cell receptor beta chains were all obtained from the same sample, sequenced in a study of blood T cell repertoires in COVID-19. Assay: immunoSEQ multiplex PCR; the TCRdb copy retains only in-frame clones and omits some. The table records 42,000 or so clones, 92% of them present only once. The specimen was peripheral blood. Source of these receptors: a man between 50 and 59 years old with active COVID-19.

Only a few counts were recorded for this clone. V gene TRBV15 combines with J gene TRBJ2-6; D unclear. There are 15 residues in the CDR3. CDR1 and CDR2 from the germline V gene are LNHNV and YYDKDF (reference sequence). V gave up 5 bases and J gave up 1 base, with 9 bases separating them. The CDR3 bases are TGTGCCACCAGCGGTACAGATTCTGGGGCCAACGTCCTGACTTTC. Protein product: CATSGTDSGANVLTF.

The chain recombines TRBV2 with TRBJ1-1; possibly TRBD1 for D (6 bases). V was cut by 6 bases and J by 1 base, with 12 bases left in between. There are 14 residues in the CDR3. Looked up from germline, CDR1 is SNHLY and CDR2 is FYNNEI. CDR3 protein: CASSYRVGNTEAFF. The CDR3 DNA sequence: TGTGCCAGCAGCTACAGGGTGGGGAACACTGAAGCTTTCTTT.

This chain connects TRBV5-1 to TRBJ2-3, with a tentative D call TRBD2 (6 bases). This CDR3 contains 15 residues. Germline-derived CDR1 and CDR2 are SGHRS and YFSETQ. V lost 1 base, J lost 1 base, and 10 bases lay in between. The CDR3 here is CASSLSGEGTDTQYF. The CDR3 DNA reads TGCGCCAGCAGCTTGTCGGGAGAAGGCACAGATACGCAGTATTTT.

This chain uses TRBV11-3 with TRBJ2-1, with 7 bases identical to TRBD2. Germline trimming cut 5 bases from V and 10 bases from J; bases unmatched to any gene: 11. From germline, CDR1 is SGHNT and CDR2 YENEEA. CDR3 length equals 14 residues. CDR3 residues: CASSPSRSGLEQFF. CDR3 coding DNA: TGTGCCAGCAGCCCCAGCCGTAGCGGGCTGGAGCAGTTCTTC.

The chain links TRBV2 to TRBJ2-5, with 8 nucleotides matching TRBD2. J was trimmed by 5 bases and V by 6 bases; bases with no gene match: 5. This CDR3 contains 13 residues. The germline CDR1 and CDR2 sequences are SNHLY and FYNNEI. This CDR3 reads CASRKAGVETQYF. The CDR3 DNA sequence: TGTGCCAGCAGAAAAGCGGGAGTGGAGACCCAGTACTTC.

This chain uses TRBV5-5 with TRBJ2-1; 11 nucleotides agree with TRBD1. J gave up 8 bases and V 4 bases, and 14 bases lay outside the gene matches. This CDR3 comprises 17 residues. CDR1 and CDR2 from the germline V gene are SGHKS and YYEKEE (reference sequence). The CDR3: CASSRGPGTGGSDEQFF. The CDR3 nucleotides are TGTGCCAGCAGCCGAGGGCCCGGGACAGGGGGTTCGGATGAGCAGTTCTTC.

This chain uses TRBV30 with TRBJ2-7; 7 bases fit TRBD2. The V gene end was trimmed by 3 bases and the J gene end by 0 bases; junction bases not matched to a gene: 8. CDR3 size: 15 residues. CDR1 is GTSNPN, CDR2 SVGIG, per germline (reference sequence). CDR3 residues: CAWSTPERGSYEQYF. The CDR3 nucleotides read TGTGCCTGGAGCACGCCCGAGCGGGGCTCCTACGAGCAGTACTTC.

This chain links TRBV2 with TRBJ2-7; TRBD1 agrees at 10 bases. Trimming at V came to 5 bases and at J to 0 bases, leaving 7 bases not matched to a gene. CDR3 length: 16 amino acids. CDR1 is SNHLY and CDR2 is FYNNEI in the germline V gene. CDR3 in amino acids: CASSHRTGGGSYEQYF. CDR3 sequence (DNA): TGTGCCAGCAGTCACCGGACAGGGGGAGGCTCCTACGAGCAGTACTTC.

The chain employs TRBV7-9 and TRBJ2-3; 13 bases map to TRBD2. This CDR3 contains 16 residues. J gave up 2 bases and V 5 bases, and 4 bases lay outside the gene matches. Per germline, CDR1 SEHNR and CDR2 FQNEAQ (reference sequence). The CDR3 loop reads CASSPGTSGNTDTQYF. CDR3 nucleotides: TGTGCCAGCAGCCCCGGGACTAGCGGGAACACAGATACGCAGTATTTT. Full variable domain (remainder filled in from reference TRBV7-9 and TRBJ2-3): DTGVSQNPRHKITKRGQNVTFRCDPISEHNRLYWYRQTLGQGPEFLTYFQNEAQLEKSRLLSDRFSAERPKGSFSTLEIQRTEQGDSAMYLCASSPGTSGNTDTQYFGPGTRLTVL.

The sample holds a few counts of this clone. The CDR3 protein is CASRPVAGEQFF. The CDR3 DNA follows: TGCGCCAGCAGACCGGTAGCGGGTGAGCAGTTCTTC. V usage is TRBV10-2 and J usage is TRBJ2-1, with TRBD2 matching over 7 bases. J was trimmed by 9 bases and V by 6 bases; bases with no gene match: 5. This CDR3 has 12 amino acids. CDR1 is WSHSY and CDR2 is SAAADI in the germline V gene.

This chain connects TRBV5-1 to TRBJ1-5; D gene uncertain. The V end lost 0 bases, the J end lost 4 bases, and 8 bases lay between the germline ends. Germline V gives CDR1 SGHRS, CDR2 YFSETQ. The CDR3 sequence is 14 residues long. The CDR3 protein is CASSLGQENQPQHF. CDR3 DNA: TGCGCCAGCAGCTTGGGCCAAGAGAATCAGCCCCAGCATTTT.

This chain connects TRBV6-2 or TRBV6-3 to TRBJ1-2; D gene unclear. Germline CDR1 is MNHEY and CDR2 is SVGEGT. This CDR3 has 12 amino acids. V lost 6 bases to trimming and J lost 9 bases, with 14 bases between them. CDR3 sequence (DNA): TGTGCCAGCAGATACACGGGTAGGAGCTACACCTTC. Its protein is CASRYTGRSYTF.

The V and J genes are TRBV7-9 and TRBJ2-5, with 11 positions matching TRBD1. V gave up 4 bases and J gave up 4 bases; unmatched junction bases: 5. Germline V gives CDR1 SEHNR, CDR2 FQNEAQ (reference sequence). The CDR3 covers 15 residues. CDR3 bases: TGTGCCAGCAGCTGGGGACAGGGGGAAGGAGAGACCCAGTACTTC. Translating gives CASSWGQGEGETQYF.

This sequence joins TRBV3-1 (or the pseudogene TRBV3-2) and TRBJ2-7, with TRBD2 as a possible D gene (5 bases). The CDR3 length is 14 residues. The germline CDR1 and CDR2 sequences are LGHDT and YNNKEL (reference sequence). With 3 bases removed from V and 0 bases from J, the gap between germline ends came to 9 bases. Here the CDR3 reads CASSHSGISYEQYF. Here the CDR3 DNA reads TGTGCCAGCAGCCATTCCGGGATCTCCTACGAGCAGTACTTC.

The genes are TRBV7-3 and TRBJ2-1; the match to TRBD2 covers 14 bases. Germline V gives CDR1 SGHTA, CDR2 FQGTGA. The CDR3 has 18 amino acids. The junction had 11 bases not matched to a gene; V was cut back by 1 base and J by 9 bases. CDR3 coding DNA: TGTGCCAGCAGCTTAAGCAGGGGGACTAGCGGGAGAGCAGGTGAGCAGTTCTTC. It is translated as CASSLSRGTSGRAGEQFF. The variable domain in full, completed from reference TRBV7-3 and TRBJ2-1, reads GAGVSQTPSNKVTEKGKYVELRCDPISGHTALYWYRQSLGQGPEFLIYFQGTGAADDSGLPNDRFFAVRPEGSVSTLKIQRTERGDSAVYLCASSLSRGTSGRAGEQFFGPGTRLTVL.

V usage is TRBV28 and J usage is TRBJ2-3; 7 bases align to TRBD1. The J segment lost 12 bases and the V segment lost 3 bases, leaving 9 bases of the junction unmatched. CDR3 length equals 13 residues. CDR1 and CDR2 from the germline V gene are MDHEN and SYDVKM. In DNA, the CDR3 is TGTGCCAGCAGTTTTAACCGGGACAGCCTTCAGTATTTT. The encoded protein is CASSFNRDSLQYF.

This sequence joins TRBV20-1 and TRBJ2-4; weak D call: TRBD2 (6 bases). Germline CDR1 DFQATT, CDR2 SNEGSKA (reference sequence). Trimming removed 6 bases from V and 8 bases from J, with 11 bases in between. The CDR3 runs 11 residues. The CDR3 here is CSALRDYIQYF. In DNA, the CDR3 is TGCAGTGCGCTCCGGGACTACATTCAGTACTTC.

The chain joins TRBV11-2 to TRBJ1-6; the D is unclear. The germline gives CDR1 SGHAT, CDR2 FQNNGV. This CDR3 has 14 amino acids. V was cut by 5 bases and J by 13 bases, with 18 bases left in between. The CDR3 bases are TGTGCCAGCAGCCCCTCCAGCGAACGGGGTCCCCTCCACTTT. This gives the protein CASSPSSERGPLHF.

The chain is built from TRBV5-6 and TRBJ2-6; D is ambiguous. The CDR3 sequence is 14 residues long. Germline values: CDR1 SGHDT, CDR2 YYEEEE. Trimming shortened V by 2 bases and J by 0 bases, and 3 bases separated the two germline ends. In nucleotides, the CDR3 is TGTGCCAGCAGCTTCCACTCTGGGGCCAACGTCCTGACTTTC. Translating it yields CASSFHSGANVLTF.

The V and J genes are TRBV27 and TRBJ1-2, with a tentative D call TRBD1 (6 bases). CDR1 is MNHEY and CDR2 is SMNVEV in the germline V gene (reference sequence). The CDR3 totals 13 residues. The germline V and J ends were trimmed by 6 bases and 2 bases, with 10 bases remaining between them. The CDR3 DNA sequence: TGTGCCAGCAGCTTCGACAGGAACTATGGCTACACCTTC. Protein: CASSFDRNYGYTF.

The genes are TRBV5-1 and TRBJ1-3, with 7 bases fitting TRBD1. The trim removed 0 bases at V and 1 base at J, leaving 7 bases unmatched. The CDR3 is 17 amino acids. CDR1 SGHRS and CDR2 YFSETQ come from the germline V gene. CDR3 sequence reads: CASSLVGGGRSGNTIYF. Written as DNA, the CDR3 is TGCGCCAGCAGCTTGGTAGGAGGGGGCCGGTCTGGAAACACCATATATTTT.